What follows is one TCR beta chain and its context. The target of this receptor is not known. Base-call qualities are not available, and no considerably larger clone is one nucleotide away. Genomic DNA was isolated from the sorted cells so that the TCRbeta CDR3 region could be sequenced. The immunoSEQ Assay was used to sequence the TCRbeta CDR3 regions. The source is immuneACCESS, and TCRdb retained only in-frame sequences with V and J called. Part of the clones is not carried over; for the studies checked, unresolved V genes explain less than half of this, and the remainder is unexplained. The sample has roughly 68,000 clones on record, around 91% of them singletons. The top ten hold approximately 14% of the sample. Sequences SGHRS (CDR1) and YFSETQ (CDR2) are obtained from the germline V gene. From its cysteine to its phenylalanine, the CDR3 spans 14 amino acids. Only the CDR3 region is kept as DNA, spanning 42 bases read in frame from base 1. V drops 3 bases and J drops 3 bases, leaving 11 bases in between.

The trial excluded patients who had a history of autoimmune disease or who were on systemic immunosuppression. Peripheral blood for TCR sequencing was drawn from every dose cohort at baseline, at cycle 4 day 1 and at cycle 7 day 1. Samples were obtained from an open-label, multicenter, first-in-human phase I dose-escalation trial of ivuxolimab. Adults with locally advanced or metastatic melanoma, renal cell, hepatocellular, or head and neck squamous cell carcinoma were enrolled in the trial. Before TCR sequencing, CD4+ and CD8+ T cells were separately sorted from peripheral blood. The data were taken from a study of OX40 agonist ivuxolimab in advanced cancers. The study in broad terms: The costimulatory receptor OX40 (CD134) was targeted by ivuxolimab, a fully human IgG2 agonistic monoclonal antibody. Intravenous ivuxolimab was administered to patients every 2 weeks at six dose levels: 0.01, 0.1, 0.3, 1.5, 3 and 10 mg/kg. Among the roughly 52 dose-escalation patients, some 20 had hepatocellular carcinoma, around 15 melanoma, 9 renal cell carcinoma and 9 head and neck cancer. In the dose-escalation cohort, more than 75% of patients were male, and the mean age was around 60 years, with a range of roughly 20 to 79. Patients were allowed to have had prior anti-PD-1, anti-PD-L1 or anti-CTLA-4 therapy, and 30% to 40% of the dose-escalation patients had been treated with checkpoint inhibitors. Partial responses were achieved by three dose-escalation patients, of whom one had hepatocellular carcinoma and two had cutaneous melanoma. Peripheral TCRbeta sequencing was intended to test whether TCR sequence diversity was altered and clonal T-cell expansion was caused by ivuxolimab. The monotherapy dose-escalation portion (N of about 49 patients) of the phase I ivuxolimab trial is reported in the paper. The paper as a whole reports these results and caveats: Partial responders in the 0.1-3.0 mg/kg groups had among the lowest normalized peripheral clonal expansion, especially among CD8+ T cells. Low levels of normalized T-cell clonal expansion were also seen in some patients who did not respond. The antigen specificity of the clonally expanded peripheral T cells was not determined. After ivuxolimab, more expanded clones were found on average in CD8+ T cells than in CD4+ T cells. At doses of 0.1 to 3.0 mg/kg, clonal expansion of both CD4+ and CD8+ T cells in blood was seen between baseline and week 6.

This material consisted of CD4+ or CD8+ T cells sorted from blood, taken in a trial of the OX40 agonist ivuxolimab. The sequence links TRBV5-1 to TRBJ2-3, and perhaps TRBD1 as D gene, on 6 matching bases. The receptor's source is an adult with an advanced solid tumor such as melanoma, head and neck, liver or kidney cancer. The CDR3 sequence is CASSSQQGTDTQYF. The DNA is as follows: TGCGCCAGCAGCTCCCAACAGGGTACAGATACGCAGTATTTT.